This T cell receptor beta chain originates from a study of blood T cell repertoires in COVID-19. Study details: There were acute and convalescent COVID-19 samples, and they came from the United States, Italy and Spain. PBMCs, B-cell-depleted T cells, or T cells provided the cDNA or gDNA that made up the material.

CDR1 and CDR2 from the germline V gene are SGHAT and FQNNGV. Between the trimmed V and J ends, which lost 6 bases and 2 bases, there was a span of 12 bases. The CDR3 totals 14 residues. This table comes from immunoSEQ multiplex PCR, and its TCRdb copy is limited to in-frame clones, with some not included. Counted here are approximately 26,000 clones, around 87% occurring once; the ten biggest clones make up 1.5% to 2%. The chain employs TRBV11-2 and TRBJ2-3; D possibly corresponds to TRBD1 (6 bases). The sequenced material came from peripheral blood. The receptor comes from a woman aged 55-69 years with active COVID-19. Written as DNA, the CDR3 is TGTGCCAGCAGTCGTGACAGGTCCACAGATACGCAGTATTTT. As protein: CASSRDRSTDTQYF.